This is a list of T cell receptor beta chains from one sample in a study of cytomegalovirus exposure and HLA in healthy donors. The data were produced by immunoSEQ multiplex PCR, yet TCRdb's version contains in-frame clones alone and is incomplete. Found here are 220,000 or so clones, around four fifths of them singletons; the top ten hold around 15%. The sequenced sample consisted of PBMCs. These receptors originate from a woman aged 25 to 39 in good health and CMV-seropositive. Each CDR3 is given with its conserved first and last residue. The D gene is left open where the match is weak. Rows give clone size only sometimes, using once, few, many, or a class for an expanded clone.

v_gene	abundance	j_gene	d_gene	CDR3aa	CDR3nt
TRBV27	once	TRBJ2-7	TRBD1	CASGSGGDEQYF	TGTGCCAGCGGGTCAGGGGGCGACGAGCAGTACTTC
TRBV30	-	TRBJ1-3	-	CAHTQGPGNTIYF	TGTGCCCATACCCAGGGGCCTGGAAACACCATATATTTT
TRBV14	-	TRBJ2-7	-	CASSNDRLEQYF	TGTGCCAGCAGCAACGACAGGCTCGAGCAGTACTTC
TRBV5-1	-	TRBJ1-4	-	CASSPLYRQATNEKLFF	TGCGCCAGCAGCCCGCTTTACAGACAGGCAACTAATGAAAAACTGTTTTTT
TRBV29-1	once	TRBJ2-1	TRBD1	CSALGQGAYNEQFF	TGCAGCGCCTTGGGACAGGGGGCTTACAATGAGCAGTTCTTC
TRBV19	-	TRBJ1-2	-	CASSIGENGYTF	TGTGCCAGTAGTATCGGGGAGAATGGCTACACCTTC
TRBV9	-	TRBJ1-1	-	CASSVALYTEAFF	TGTGCCAGCAGCGTAGCGCTGTACACTGAAGCTTTCTTT
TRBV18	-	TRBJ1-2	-	CASSPEVNYGYTF	TGTGCCAGCTCACCTGAGGTTAACTATGGCTACACCTTC
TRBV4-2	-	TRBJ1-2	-	CASSHADLGYGYTF	TGTGCCAGCAGCCACGCGGACTTGGGATATGGCTACACCTTC
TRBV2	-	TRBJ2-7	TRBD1	CASSGTGLTYEQYF	TGTGCCAGCAGTGGGACAGGCCTCACCTACGAGCAGTACTTC
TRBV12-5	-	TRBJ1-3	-	CASGFGGISGNTIYF	TGTGCTAGTGGTTTCGGGGGTATCTCTGGAAACACCATATATTTT
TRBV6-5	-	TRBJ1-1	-	CASSYSLNTEAFF	TGTGCCAGCAGTTACTCCTTGAACACTGAAGCTTTCTTT
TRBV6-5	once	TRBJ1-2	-	CATRETTGPGYTF	TGTGCCACCAGAGAAACGACAGGTCCTGGCTACACCTTC
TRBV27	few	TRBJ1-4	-	CASSHLVATNEKLFF	TGTGCCAGCAGTCACTTAGTTGCAACTAATGAAAAACTGTTTTTT
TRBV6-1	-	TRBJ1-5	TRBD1	CASSERQGVWSNQPQHF	TGTGCCAGCAGTGAAAGGCAGGGGGTTTGGAGCAATCAGCCCCAGCATTTT
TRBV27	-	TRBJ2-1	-	CASSLGGGGRNEQFF	TGTGCCAGCAGCTTGGGGGGAGGAGGTCGGAATGAGCAGTTCTTC
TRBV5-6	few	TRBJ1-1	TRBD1	CASSRYGTGGTEAFF	TGTGCCAGCAGCCGATACGGGACAGGGGGCACTGAAGCTTTCTTT
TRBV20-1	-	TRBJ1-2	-	CSATLVDRNTF	TGCAGTGCTACTTTAGTCGACAGAAATACCTTC
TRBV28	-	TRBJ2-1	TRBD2	CASSLFRGVAGVNEQFF	TGTGCCAGCAGCCTATTTCGCGGGGTAGCGGGAGTGAATGAGCAGTTCTTC
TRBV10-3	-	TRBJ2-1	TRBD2	CAISLTSDSYNEQFF	TGTGCCATCAGCCTAACTAGCGACTCCTACAATGAGCAGTTCTTC
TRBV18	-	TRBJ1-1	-	CASSPPQGPDTEAFF	TGTGCCAGCTCACCACCTCAGGGCCCCGACACTGAAGCTTTCTTT
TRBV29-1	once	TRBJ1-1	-	CSVDGTARGYTEAFF	TGCAGCGTTGATGGGACCGCGAGGGGTTACACTGAAGCTTTCTTT
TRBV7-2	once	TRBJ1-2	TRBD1	CASSAGDSLYGYTF	TGTGCCAGCAGCGCAGGGGACAGCCTCTATGGCTACACCTTC
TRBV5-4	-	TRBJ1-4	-	CASSTDQAPDEKLFF	TGTGCCAGCAGCACGGATCAGGCGCCCGATGAAAAACTGTTTTTT
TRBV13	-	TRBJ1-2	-	CASSLGPGDTYGYTF	TGTGCCAGCAGCTTAGGCCCAGGGGATACCTATGGCTACACCTTC
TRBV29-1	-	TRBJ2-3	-	CSDTVADTQYF	TGCAGCGATACAGTGGCAGATACGCAGTATTTT
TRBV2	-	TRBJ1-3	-	CASGESGNTIYF	TGTGCCAGCGGGGAATCTGGAAACACCATATATTTT
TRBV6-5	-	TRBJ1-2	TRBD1	CATTRTGGHGYTF	TGTGCCACCACCCGGACAGGGGGACATGGCTACACCTTC
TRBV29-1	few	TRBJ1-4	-	CSVGVNRDEKLFF	TGCAGCGTTGGGGTTAACAGGGATGAAAAACTGTTTTTT
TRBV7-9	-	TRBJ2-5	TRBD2	CASVNSGGQETQYF	TGTGCCAGCGTTAACAGCGGGGGTCAAGAGACCCAGTACTTC
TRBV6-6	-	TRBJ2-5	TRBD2	CASSPLAGAETQYF	TGTGCCAGCAGCCCATTGGCGGGAGCAGAGACCCAGTACTTC
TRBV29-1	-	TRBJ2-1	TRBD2	CSVVLAGDFHNEQFF	TGCAGCGTTGTACTAGCGGGAGACTTCCACAATGAGCAGTTCTTC
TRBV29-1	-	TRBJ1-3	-	CSVGGHSGNTIYF	TGCAGCGTTGGTGGCCACTCTGGAAACACCATATATTTT
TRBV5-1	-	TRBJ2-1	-	CASSLGGPSANEQFF	TGCGCCAGCAGCTTGGGGGGGCCCTCAGCCAATGAGCAGTTCTTC
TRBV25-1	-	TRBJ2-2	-	CASSRLNTGELFF	TGTGCCAGCAGTCGACTCAACACCGGGGAGCTGTTTTTT
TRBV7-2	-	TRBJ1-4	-	CASSFEGTGEKLFF	TGTGCCAGCAGCTTTGAGGGTACGGGTGAAAAACTGTTTTTT
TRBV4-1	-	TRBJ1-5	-	CASSQAVGFGQPQHF	TGCGCCAGCAGCCAAGCCGTAGGCTTTGGGCAGCCCCAGCATTTT
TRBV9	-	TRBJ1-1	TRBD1	CASSGGTALEAFF	TGTGCCAGCAGCGGCGGGACAGCCCTTGAAGCTTTCTTT
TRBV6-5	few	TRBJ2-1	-	CASSSTGRSYNEQFF	TGTGCCAGCAGTTCTACAGGGCGCTCCTACAATGAGCAGTTCTTC
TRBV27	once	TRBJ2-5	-	CASALTGRYETQYF	TGTGCCAGCGCTCTGACAGGACGGTATGAGACCCAGTACTTC
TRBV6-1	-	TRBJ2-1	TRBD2	CASRKGGRWYNEQFF	TGTGCCAGCAGGAAAGGCGGGAGATGGTACAATGAGCAGTTCTTC
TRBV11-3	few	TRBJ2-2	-	CASSLRGTNGELFF	TGTGCCAGCAGCTTAAGGGGTACGAACGGGGAGCTGTTTTTT
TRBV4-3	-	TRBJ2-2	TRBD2	CASSWSGSTGELFF	TGCGCCAGCAGTTGGAGCGGGAGCACCGGGGAGCTGTTTTTT